This passage covers 22 T cell receptor beta chains from one sample sequenced in a study of T cells in Graves' hyperthyroidism and ophthalmopathy. Amplified TCR beta CDR3 regions derived from RNA transcripts. First-round RT-PCR targeting the TCR CDR3 was performed with the HTBI primer set. TCRdb reanalysed the multiplex PCR reads using MiXCR and keeps one entry per CDR3 protein. The top ten hold around 67% of the sample, which has around 350,000 distinct CDR3 sequences, approximately 25% seen once. The source material was blood. These TCRs come from a man aged 45-65 years with Graves' hyperthyroidism.

This clonotype came up many times. The J gene is TRBJ2-7, the V gene TRBV6-1; D is unclear. Germline assignment: CDR1 MNHNS and CDR2 SASEGT. Trimming took 8 bases from V and 0 from J, leaving 14 bases between them. The CDR3 spans 14 residues. CDR3 in DNA: TGTGCCAGCGCCTCGACACCCAACTCCTACGAGCAGTACTTC. Residues: CASASTPNSYEQYF.

V usage is TRBV7-9 and J usage is TRBJ2-5; 8 bases agree with TRBD1. The germline CDR1 and CDR2 sequences are SEHNR and FQNEAQ (reference sequence). Germline trimming cut 6 bases from V and 9 bases from J; bases unmatched to any gene: 9. This CDR3 comprises 13 residues. The CDR3 region has the DNA TGTGCCAGCAGGAGACACAGGGGGGAGGCCCAGTACTTC. It yields the protein CASRRHRGEAQYF.

This chain joins TRBV11-2 and TRBJ1-2; the D is unclear. Trimming stripped 1 base from V and 4 bases from J, with 19 bases between. The CDR3 loop spans 17 amino acids. CDR1 and CDR2 (germline): SGHAT, FQNNGV. In nucleotides, the CDR3 is TGTGCCAGCAGCTTAGGACCGGGATTCGGGCAAGGCTATGGCTACACCTTC. Its translation: CASSLGPGFGQGYGYTF.

Of note for this clonotype: This could be a read error, since a much larger clone is one nucleotide away. The chain joins TRBV5-1 to TRBJ2-7, with D perhaps matching TRBD1 (6 bases). The CDR3 consists of 13 residues. CDR1 is SGHRS and CDR2 is YFSETQ in the germline V gene. CDR3 DNA: TGCGCCAGCTTCGGAACCAGGGGAAACGAGCGGTACTTC. It encodes CASFGTRGNERYF. The variable domain in full, completed from reference TRBV5-1 and TRBJ2-7, reads KAGVTQTPRYLIKTRGQQVTLSCSPISGHRSVSWYQQTPGQGLQFLFEYFSETQRNKGNFPGRFSGRQFSNSRSEMNVSTLELGDSALYLCASFGTRGNERYFGPGTRLTVT.

This clonotype came up a few times. J is TRBJ2-3 and V is TRBV4-1, with a weak D call TRBD1 (6 bases). V shed 3 bases and J shed 2 bases, with 12 bases lying between them. There are 15 residues in the CDR3. Per germline, CDR1 MGHRA and CDR2 YSYEKL. CDR3 sequence reads: CASSQAGAITDTQYF. The CDR3 bases are TGCGCCAGCAGCCAGGCAGGGGCAATCACAGATACGCAGTATTTT.

This clonotype came up a few times. The CDR3 DNA reads TGCGCCAGCAGCCCCGGGACAGGGGTAATCCACGAGCAGTACTTC. This translates into CASSPGTGVIHEQYF. The chain carries TRBV5-1 and TRBJ2-7; 10 bases align to TRBD1. CDR1 is SGHRS and CDR2 is YFSETQ in the germline V gene. The CDR3 is 15 residues long. V gave up 4 bases and J gave up 5 bases; unmatched junction bases: 9. Full variable domain (remainder filled in from reference TRBV5-1 and TRBJ2-7): KAGVTQTPRYLIKTRGQQVTLSCSPISGHRSVSWYQQTPGQGLQFLFEYFSETQRNKGNFPGRFSGRQFSNSRSEMNVSTLELGDSALYLCASSPGTGVIHEQYFGPGTRLTVT.

This clonotype was counted at least ten times. The chain carries TRBV3-1 and TRBJ1-1, with D perhaps TRBD1 (5 bases). The CDR3 contains 13 residues. The V gene's germline CDR1 is LGHDT and CDR2 YNNKEL (reference sequence). The germline V and J ends were trimmed by 1 base and 6 bases, with 9 bases remaining between them. The CDR3 nucleotides are TGTGCCAGCAGCCAAGGGGGCCGGCCTGAAGCTTTCTTT. Translating it yields CASSQGGRPEAFF.

This clonotype was seen only a few times. The chain has TRBV5-1 and TRBJ1-1; D remains ambiguous. Per the germline V gene, CDR1 is SGHRS and CDR2 is YFSETQ. The V gene lost 0 bases and the J gene lost 3 bases, with 9 bases spanning the gap. This CDR3 spans 14 amino acids. The CDR3 here is CASSLASTYTEAFF. The CDR3 DNA follows: TGCGCCAGCAGCTTGGCCTCGACGTACACTGAAGCTTTCTTT.

This clonotype was observed a few times. V usage is TRBV11-2 and J usage is TRBJ1-4, with D possibly matching TRBD1 (6 bases). CDR3 length equals 16 residues. Germline CDR1 SGHAT, CDR2 FQNNGV. Deletions cut 0 bases from V and 0 bases from J, with 8 bases between. The CDR3 nucleotides read TGTGCCAGCAGCTTAGAGCAGGGGACAACTAATGAAAAACTGTTTTTT. The encoded protein is CASSLEQGTTNEKLFF.

This clonotype has only a few counts. The DNA for the CDR3 is TGCAGCGTTGATCGGACAGGGGCTCAAGAGACCCAGTACTTC. Its translation: CSVDRTGAQETQYF. V gene TRBV29-1 combines with J gene TRBJ2-5, with TRBD1 matching 9 bases. The germline gives CDR1 SQVTM, CDR2 ANQGSEA. The CDR3 is 14 residues long. V shed 3 bases, J shed 2 bases, and the junction held 4 bases outside the gene matches.

This clonotype turned up a few times. The gene calls are TRBV3-1 and TRBJ2-1; D is unclear. The CDR3 totals 16 residues. The V gene's germline CDR1 is LGHDT and CDR2 YNNKEL (reference sequence). V shed 0 bases and J shed 3 bases, with 12 bases lying between them. CDR3 amino acids: CASSQEPRNLYNEQFF. CDR3 sequence (DNA): TGTGCCAGCAGCCAAGAGCCACGAAACCTCTACAATGAGCAGTTCTTC.

The CDR3 protein is CSANRGPGGEGYTF. CDR3 nucleotide sequence: TGCAGTGCTAACAGGGGCCCGGGGGGGGAGGGCTACACCTTC. The chain couples TRBV20-1 to TRBJ1-2; 7 positions match TRBD1. The CDR3 consists of 14 residues. Looked up from germline, CDR1 is DFQATT and CDR2 is SNEGSKA (reference sequence). Trimming at V came to 4 bases and at J to 8 bases, leaving 13 bases not matched to a gene.

This clonotype was picked up one time. The chain has TRBV5-6 and TRBJ2-1; 8 positions agree with TRBD2. The CDR3 is made up of 18 amino acids. Trimming removed 1 base from V and 0 bases from J; junction bases left unmatched: 9. Germline assignment: CDR1 SGHDT and CDR2 YYEEEE. The CDR3 DNA reads TGTGCCAGCAGCTTGCCCACAACGGGAGGGCCCTCCTACAATGAGCAGTTCTTC. It yields the protein CASSLPTTGGPSYNEQFF.

The gene calls are TRBV27 and TRBJ1-5; 8 bases are a match to TRBD1. Germline V gene data show CDR1 as MNHEY and CDR2 as SMNVEV (reference sequence). This CDR3 is 14 amino acids long. J lost 6 bases, V lost 5 bases, and 6 bases had no gene match. The CDR3 sequence is CASSPGQGVQPQHF. The CDR3, as DNA: TGTGCCAGCAGTCCAGGACAGGGCGTTCAGCCCCAGCATTTT.

About this clonotype: A much larger clone sits a single nucleotide away, making a read error possible. V usage is TRBV2 and J usage is TRBJ2-2; D not resolved. V was pared by 4 bases and J by 1 base, with 4 bases between. CDR3 length: 13 residues. Germline V gene lookup returns CDR1 SNHLY and CDR2 FYNNEI. For the CDR3, the DNA is TGTGCCAGCAGTGCAGAGAACACCGGGGAGCTGTTTTTT. Residues: CASSAENTGELFF.

The table lists this clonotype with a few counts. CDR3: CASSSNPGTAYEQYF. CDR3 DNA sequence: TGTGCCAGTTCCTCAAACCCCGGGACAGCCTACGAGCAGTACTTC. V and J are TRBV19 and TRBJ2-7; 7 bases agree with TRBD1. The CDR3 loop spans 15 amino acids. The J segment lost 2 bases and the V segment lost 8 bases, leaving 12 bases of the junction unmatched. Germline values: CDR1 LNHDA, CDR2 SQIVND (reference sequence). Filled out from reference TRBV19 and TRBJ2-7, the complete variable domain reads DGGITQSPKYLFRKEGQNVTLSCEQNLNHDAMYWYRQDPGQGLRLIYYSQIVNDFQKGDIAEGYSVSREKKESFPLTVTSAQKNPTAFYLCASSSNPGTAYEQYFGPGTRLTVT.

This clonotype was observed a few times. This chain joins TRBV28 and TRBJ1-2, with unresolved D. V was clipped by 3 bases and J by 2 bases, with 7 bases between them. Germline CDR1 and CDR2: MDHEN and SYDVKM. This CDR3 has 13 residues. The DNA for the CDR3 is TGTGCCAGCAGTTTTTCCAGCAACTATGGCTACACCTTC. Protein: CASSFSSNYGYTF.

This clonotype was seen ten or more times. V and J are TRBV6-2 or TRBV6-3 and TRBJ2-1; the D gene is possibly TRBD2 (6 bases). The V gene's germline CDR1 is MNHEY and CDR2 SVGEGT. V was shortened by 2 bases and J by 8 bases, with 10 bases between the two germline ends. The CDR3 runs to 13 residues. The CDR3 nucleotides are TGTGCCAGCAGTTACCGACTAGTCCATGAGCAGTTCTTC. This translates into CASSYRLVHEQFF.

The chain links TRBV20-1 to TRBJ2-4, with D perhaps matching TRBD2 (6 bases). Trimming took off 1 base at V and 2 bases at J, with 15 bases between the two ends. Germline V gene lookup returns CDR1 DFQATT and CDR2 SNEGSKA (reference sequence). The CDR3 consists of 16 residues. The CDR3 bases are TGCAGTGCTAGAGTTTACGGGAGTTCAACCAAAAACATTCAGTACTTC. Encoded protein: CSARVYGSSTKNIQYF.

The chain uses TRBV6-2 or TRBV6-3 and TRBJ2-3; D is perhaps TRBD2 (6 bases). The CDR3 has 13 amino acids. Trimming cost V 2 bases and J 4 bases, with 7 bases left between them. The germline V gene encodes CDR1 MNHEY and CDR2 SVGEGT. CDR3 amino acids: CASSYRGSDTQYF. The CDR3, as DNA: TGTGCCAGCAGTTACCGGGGGTCAGATACGCAGTATTTT.

This clonotype turned up a few times. The chain is built from TRBV6-6 and TRBJ2-7, with TRBD2 identical over 10 bases. This CDR3 comprises 16 residues. The ends lost 2 bases at V and 6 bases at J; junction bases unmatched: 10. The V gene's germline CDR1 is MNHNY and CDR2 SVGAGI (reference sequence). This CDR3 is CASSYDRSGRAVEQYF. The CDR3 bases are TGTGCCAGCAGTTACGACCGGAGCGGGAGGGCGGTCGAGCAGTACTTC.

This clonotype came up once. This chain connects TRBV6-1 to TRBJ2-7; D remains unclear. This CDR3 has 14 residues. Trimming removed 7 bases from V and 2 bases from J, with 15 bases in between. Germline values: CDR1 MNHNS, CDR2 SASEGT. The CDR3: CASTKGPGTYEQYF. CDR3 DNA: TGTGCCAGCACCAAGGGTCCAGGTACCTACGAGCAGTACTTC.